These T cell receptor beta chains were read from a single sample in a study of T cells in Graves' hyperthyroidism and ophthalmopathy. TCRdb fed the multiplex PCR reads into MiXCR, producing one record per CDR3 protein. The data hold more than 500,000 distinct CDR3 sequences, with approximately 49% observed a single time. Specimen: peripheral blood or thyroid tissue (not recorded which). Every receptor here comes from an adult woman with Graves' disease, either hyperthyroidism or ophthalmopathy (not recorded which). Both conserved end residues are part of each CDR3. Each record gives: V gene, J gene, CDR3 protein.

V: TRBV15; J: TRBJ2-7; CDR3: CATSPSRFTAGVSYEQYF
V: TRBV10-1; J: TRBJ1-2; CDR3: CASRGQGTRGYTF
V: TRBV10-3; J: TRBJ2-5; CDR3: CAILGGGVDVGQETQYF
V: TRBV28; J: TRBJ2-2; CDR3: CASYRTGELFF
V: TRBV5-6; J: TRBJ1-4; CDR3: CASSTGQGRFEKLFF
V: TRBV5-6; J: TRBJ2-3; CDR3: CASSLRRGNTDTQYF
V: TRBV7-2; J: TRBJ2-7; CDR3: CASSPQGGWVGFEQYF
V: TRBV12-3/TRBV12-4; J: TRBJ1-2; CDR3: CASSPRGQVRRYTF
V: TRBV15; J: TRBJ1-2; CDR3: CATSRLGTGHGYTF
V: TRBV4-2; J: TRBJ2-7; CDR3: CASSQELAGVNEQYF
V: TRBV20-1; J: TRBJ2-5; CDR3: CSAKGGGTQYF
V: TRBV10-3; J: TRBJ1-2; CDR3: CAISDQGIVYTF
V: TRBV5-4; J: TRBJ1-3; CDR3: CASSLSRNSGNTIYF
V: TRBV24-1; J: TRBJ2-2; CDR3: CATSDPGTGNTGELFF
V: TRBV7-2; J: TRBJ1-1; CDR3: CASSQDSFTEAFF
V: TRBV19; J: TRBJ1-5; CDR3: CASSTGQTVSNQPQHF
V: TRBV7-2; J: TRBJ1-1; CDR3: CASSTHTGGAGLNTEAFF
V: TRBV12-3/TRBV12-4; J: TRBJ1-2; CDR3: CASSYGRDRVYGYTF
V: TRBV20-1; J: TRBJ2-7; CDR3: CSAQRPSSYEQYF
V: TRBV24-1; J: TRBJ1-5; CDR3: CATSDNGLWHF
V: TRBV5-1; J: TRBJ1-3; CDR3: CASSQVIGNTIYF
V: TRBV5-4; J: TRBJ2-5; CDR3: CASSFPHGSPQETQYF
V: TRBV11-2; J: TRBJ2-7; CDR3: CASSLDPGPYEQYF
V: TRBV10-3; J: TRBJ1-1; CDR3: CAIKGQGRSPEAFF
V: TRBV7-2; J: TRBJ2-7; CDR3: CASSLDAGLSEQYF
V: TRBV29-1; J: TRBJ2-5; CDR3: CSVYGLAGGSRETQYF
V: TRBV10-3; J: TRBJ2-5; CDR3: CAINAGAQETQYF
V: TRBV15; J: TRBJ1-3; CDR3: CATSREPPRGNTIYF
V: TRBV2; J: TRBJ1-1; CDR3: CASGQAGGEAFF
V: TRBV7-4; J: TRBJ1-6; CDR3: CASSQTGQSNSPLHF
V: TRBV29-1; J: TRBJ1-2; CDR3: CSVGRQEGGYTF
V: TRBV29-1; J: TRBJ1-2; CDR3: CSVEEDRGNYGYTF
V: TRBV15; J: TRBJ1-2; CDR3: CATSRVGDGYTF
V: TRBV7-8; J: TRBJ2-3; CDR3: CASSSGLASTDTQYF
V: TRBV29-1; J: TRBJ2-7; CDR3: CSVEDRENEQYF
V: TRBV7-8; J: TRBJ1-6; CDR3: CASSLPRGGSPLHF
V: TRBV9; J: TRBJ1-1; CDR3: CASSVEGRANTEAFF
V: TRBV7-9; J: TRBJ1-2; CDR3: CASSPPSVRDFTNYGYTF
V: TRBV20-1; J: TRBJ2-5; CDR3: CSARDGGRGETQYF
V: TRBV20-1; J: TRBJ2-7; CDR3: CSAGTSGSVGEQYF
V: TRBV11-2; J: TRBJ2-1; CDR3: CASSLVGRPEQFF
V: TRBV7-8; J: TRBJ1-6; CDR3: CASSLRVGDRSPLHF
V: TRBV20-1; J: TRBJ1-2; CDR3: CSTKRRGNLNYGYTF
V: TRBV19; J: TRBJ1-5; CDR3: CATRTGTGASSPLLDQPQHF
V: TRBV29-1; J: TRBJ2-7; CDR3: CSVLTGTEQYF
V: TRBV2; J: TRBJ1-6; CDR3: CASRGAEVDNSPLHF
V: TRBV29-1; J: TRBJ2-3; CDR3: CSVALGQPTDTQYF
V: TRBV9; J: TRBJ1-2; CDR3: CASSVAGTGNYGYTF
V: TRBV28; J: TRBJ2-3; CDR3: CASSPPTLTQYF
V: TRBV7-2; J: TRBJ1-1; CDR3: CASSDYRRDTEAFF
V: TRBV5-1; J: TRBJ2-5; CDR3: CASSWDTQYF
V: TRBV20-1; J: TRBJ1-2; CDR3: CSARAHNGGYTF
V: TRBV20-1; J: TRBJ2-5; CDR3: CSARLAGGCETQYF
V: TRBV20-1; J: TRBJ2-2; CDR3: CSATGTGVAGSGELFF
V: TRBV10-3; J: TRBJ1-3; CDR3: CAISRGVGNTIYF
V: TRBV5-1; J: TRBJ1-1; CDR3: CASSLVTGVREAFF
V: TRBV10-3; J: TRBJ1-2; CDR3: CAISSLVGHSGYTF
V: TRBV10-2; J: TRBJ2-7; CDR3: CASSTGQGGYEQYF
V: TRBV25-1; J: TRBJ1-1; CDR3: CASSSRPGHTNTEAFF
V: TRBV6-1; J: TRBJ2-5; CDR3: CASSRGGHTFRGQETQHF